This TCR beta chain was retrieved from a study of response to subunit inactivated influenza vaccine. Study-wide results and caveats: The authors offered the suggestion that each seasonal influenza vaccination recruits few new T cells.

TCRdb redid the calling of the RT-PCR reads with MiXCR, one entry per CDR3 protein. The data show some 640,000 distinct CDR3 sequences, around 13% seen once. This CDR3 comprises 14 residues. Trimming removed 5 bases at V and 2 bases at J, with 9 bases between. CDR1 MDHEN and CDR2 SYDVKM come from the germline V gene. This clonotype was counted a few times. The antigen remains unidentified. The receptor was isolated from a man aged 50-59 years who received an inactivated influenza vaccine. This rearrangement joins TRBV28 to TRBJ2-2; D not resolved. The source was PBMCs from blood, collected around 14 days before vaccination. The CDR3 DNA is TGTGCCAGCAGTCTAACCAGTAACACCGGGGAGCTGTTTTTT. Its protein is CASSLTSNTGELFF. The whole variable domain, filled in from reference TRBV28 and TRBJ2-2, reads DVKVTQSSRYLVKRTGEKVFLECVQDMDHENMFWYRQDPGLGLRLIYFSYDVKMKEKGDIPEGYSVSREKKERFSLILESASTNQTSMYLCASSLTSNTGELFFGEGSRLTVL.